The 9 T cell receptor beta chains in this list originate from one sample, sequenced in a study of blood T cell repertoires in COVID-19. The table came from immunoSEQ multiplex PCR; TCRdb's copy has only in-frame clones and leaves some out. The sample comprises some 140,000 clones, about 86% of which are singletons, and about a sixth rests with the top ten. The sample was peripheral blood. These receptors all come from a woman between 50 and 59 years old who had recovered from COVID-19.

The chain joins TRBV9 to TRBJ2-5, with 11 bases fitting TRBD2. CDR1 is SGDLS, CDR2 YYNGEE, per germline. The CDR3 covers 16 residues. The J segment lost 4 bases and the V segment lost 4 bases, leaving 9 bases of the junction unmatched. Written as DNA, the CDR3 is TGTGCCAGCAGCCCCTCCGGGACTAGCGGAAGAGAGACCCAGTACTTC. Translating it yields CASSPSGTSGRETQYF.

The chain combines TRBV28 with TRBJ2-1; 8 bases are a match to TRBD2. CDR1 is MDHEN, CDR2 SYDVKM, per germline. This CDR3 spans 16 amino acids. The V segment lost 3 bases and the J segment 5 bases; nucleotides outside the gene matches: 9. The CDR3 coding sequence is TGTGCCAGCAGTTTTGGGGGGACGGGAGGGCACAATGAGCAGTTCTTC. It yields the protein CASSFGGTGGHNEQFF.

The chain joins TRBV9 to TRBJ1-2, with D hard to call. Trimming removed 4 bases at V and 5 bases at J, with 9 bases between. CDR3 length equals 12 residues. Per the germline V gene, CDR1 is SGDLS and CDR2 is YYNGEE. Written as DNA, the CDR3 is TGTGCCAGCAGCACCGTACTTTATGGCTACACCTTC. Protein: CASSTVLYGYTF.

This chain links TRBV5-5 with TRBJ1-2; 7 bases map to TRBD1. After removal of 0 bases from V and 7 bases from J, the junction contained 3 bases not matched to a gene. CDR3 length: 13 amino acids. Germline loops: CDR1 SGHKS, CDR2 YYEKEE (reference sequence). This chain's CDR3 is CASSLGQGFGYTF. In DNA form, the CDR3 reads TGTGCCAGCAGCTTGGGACAGGGCTTTGGCTACACCTTC.

On this clone: The sample has other DNA sequences that encode this CDR3 too. This chain joins TRBV29-1 and TRBJ2-3, with TRBD1 identical over 8 bases. The CDR3 length is 14 residues. V shed 6 bases and J 0 bases; nucleotides not matched to a gene: 5. CDR1 is SQVTM, CDR2 ANQGSEA, per germline. In nucleotides, the CDR3 is TGCAGCGTAGCTCAGGGGGCGAGCACAGATACGCAGTATTTT. Encoded protein: CSVAQGASTDTQYF.

This chain connects TRBV24-1 to TRBJ2-1, with a weak D call TRBD2 (6 bases). V was shortened by 1 base and J by 0 bases, with 12 bases between the two germline ends. The CDR3 spans 17 residues. Per the germline V gene, CDR1 is KGHDR and CDR2 is SFDVKD. The CDR3 sequence is CATSDFRTNLSYNEQFF. The DNA for the CDR3 is TGTGCCACCAGTGATTTTAGGACTAACCTCTCCTACAATGAGCAGTTCTTC.

This chain links TRBV27 with TRBJ2-5; 9 bases fit TRBD1. This CDR3 has 14 amino acids. Unmatched junction bases numbered 3, after V lost 2 bases and J lost 5 bases. Germline V lookup: CDR1 MNHEY, CDR2 SMNVEV (reference sequence). The CDR3 sequence: CASSLRGTGETQYF. In nucleotides, the CDR3 is TGTGCCAGCAGTTTAAGAGGGACAGGGGAGACCCAGTACTTC.

The CDR3 sequence is CASSQDRGRASGSHEQFF. DNA for the CDR3: TGTGCCAGCAGCCAAGATAGGGGTAGGGCTAGCGGGAGTCATGAGCAGTTCTTC. The chain uses TRBV4-2 and TRBJ2-1, with 10 bases aligning to TRBD2. The CDR3 loop spans 18 amino acids. The germline gives CDR1 LGHNA, CDR2 YNFKEQ. V was pared by 0 bases and J by 8 bases, with 13 bases of the junction left unmatched.

The rearrangement joins TRBV6-2 or TRBV6-3 to TRBJ2-7, with 8 bases that match TRBD1. There are 15 residues in the CDR3. The germline gives CDR1 MNHEY, CDR2 SVGEGT. The V gene end was trimmed by 2 bases and the J gene end by 2 bases; junction bases not matched to a gene: 5. The CDR3 sequence: CASSYPQTGAYEQYF. CDR3 coding DNA: TGTGCCAGCAGTTACCCGCAGACAGGGGCCTACGAGCAGTACTTC.